The rows below give T cell receptor beta chains drawn from one sample of a study of blood T cell repertoires in COVID-19. Sequencing used immunoSEQ multiplex PCR; TCRdb keeps in-frame clones, though not all of them. The table has under 250,000 clones, approximately 85% seen once. Sequenced material: peripheral blood. Every receptor here comes from a woman between 65 and 79 years old with COVID-19, enrolled during active disease. Both conserved end residues are part of each CDR3. A D gene is named only where the DNA matches it firmly. The size field is filled for only some rows; it gives once, few, many or a size class.

cdr3_length | clone_size | j_call | v_call | d_call | cdr3_aa | cdr3_nt
13 | . | TRBJ1-2 | TRBV11-2 | . | CASSPPGYYGYTF | TGTGCCAGCAGCCCGCCAGGGTACTATGGCTACACCTTC
15 | . | TRBJ1-5 | TRBV19 | . | CASSIEGGEAQPQHF | TGTGCCAGTAGTATAGAAGGGGGAGAGGCCCAGCCCCAGCATTTT
15 | once | TRBJ1-6 | TRBV4-3 | TRBD1 | CASGTNRGENSPLHF | TGCGCCAGCGGTACAAACAGGGGGGAAAATTCACCCCTCCACTTT
14 | . | TRBJ2-3 | TRBV6-1 | . | CASSEAGGTDTQYF | TGTGCCAGCAGTGAAGCGGGCGGCACAGATACGCAGTATTTT
13 | . | TRBJ1-3 | TRBV11-3 | . | CASSTGSGNTIYF | TGTGCCAGCAGCACCGGCTCTGGAAACACCATATATTTT
16 | . | TRBJ2-7 | TRBV7-2 | TRBD1 | CASSLEWDRRSYEQYF | TGTGCCAGCAGCTTAGAGTGGGACAGGCGATCCTACGAGCAGTACTTC
12 | . | TRBJ1-1 | TRBV6-5 | . | CASSSPGGEAFF | TGTGCCAGCAGTTCTCCGGGGGGTGAAGCTTTCTTT
11 | . | TRBJ2-2 | TRBV6-5 | . | CASSRTGELFF | TGTGCCAGCAGTCGGACCGGGGAGCTGTTTTTT
14 | . | TRBJ1-1 | TRBV7-2 | . | CASSLDAGSTEAFF | TGTGCCAGCAGCTTAGATGCGGGGTCCACTGAAGCTTTCTTT
13 | . | TRBJ2-3 | TRBV7-8 | TRBD2 | CASSRTSVDTQYF | TGTGCCAGCAGCAGGACTAGCGTAGATACGCAGTATTTT
16 | . | TRBJ2-7 | TRBV11-2 | TRBD2 | CASSLGRLAGANEQYF | TGTGCCAGCAGCTTAGGTCGACTAGCGGGAGCTAACGAGCAGTACTTC
13 | . | TRBJ1-1 | TRBV6-5 | . | CASRQTGWVEAFF | TGTGCCAGCAGACAAACAGGGTGGGTTGAAGCTTTCTTT
16 | few | TRBJ1-5 | TRBV4-2 | . | CASSQDSGGRWGPQHF | TGTGCCAGCAGCCAAGATTCGGGCGGGAGATGGGGGCCCCAGCATTTT
13 | once | TRBJ1-1 | TRBV30 | . | CAWTLTPNTEAFF | TGTGCCTGGACCCTGACACCGAACACTGAAGCTTTCTTT
13 | . | TRBJ1-6 | TRBV7-2 | TRBD1 | CASSTDRASPLHF | TGTGCCAGCAGCACGGACAGGGCCTCACCCCTCCACTTT
14 | . | TRBJ2-5 | TRBV7-3 | . | CASSLRGAGETQYF | TGTGCCAGCAGCCTCCGGGGGGCGGGTGAGACCCAGTACTTC
16 | once | TRBJ2-1 | TRBV5-8 | . | CASSSDFSEVLDEQFF | TGTGCCAGCAGCTCCGACTTCTCTGAGGTACTCGATGAGCAGTTCTTC
17 | . | TRBJ2-3 | TRBV5-1 | TRBD1 | CASSSPRLGQDPNTQYF | TGCGCCAGCAGCTCCCCCCGTTTGGGACAGGATCCAAATACGCAGTATTTT
16 | . | TRBJ2-1 | TRBV6-2/TRBV6-3 | . | CASSSATGIISNEQFF | TGTGCCAGCAGTTCCGCAACAGGGATAATAAGCAATGAGCAGTTCTTC
15 | . | TRBJ2-3 | TRBV5-6 | . | CASSLLPSYTDTQYF | TGTGCCAGCAGCTTACTCCCCTCTTACACAGATACGCAGTATTTT
16 | . | TRBJ1-6 | TRBV3-1/TRBV3-2 | . | CASSQTVDSYNSPLHF | TGTGCCAGCAGCCAGACAGTGGACTCCTATAATTCACCCCTCCACTTT
12 | . | TRBJ2-1 | TRBV25-1 | TRBD2 | CASISGGGTQFF | TGTGCCAGCATAAGCGGCGGGGGGACTCAGTTCTTC
17 | . | TRBJ2-7 | TRBV18 | TRBD2 | CASSPGTSGGTPYEQYF | TGTGCCAGCTCACCCGGGACTAGCGGGGGTACCCCCTACGAGCAGTACTTC
15 | . | TRBJ2-3 | TRBV7-9 | TRBD1 | CASSLTDRGWDTQYF | TGTGCCAGCAGCTTGACGGACAGGGGTTGGGATACGCAGTATTTT
16 | . | TRBJ1-6 | TRBV7-2 | TRBD1 | CASEKTGSSYNSPLHF | TGTGCCAGTGAAAAGACAGGGAGCTCCTATAATTCACCCCTCCACTTT
15 | . | TRBJ1-3 | TRBV15 | TRBD1 | CATSRGTGVGNTIYF | TGTGCCACCAGCAGAGGGACAGGGGTTGGAAACACCATATATTTT
15 | . | TRBJ2-7 | TRBV25-1 | TRBD1 | CASSSAGTASVEQYF | TGTGCCAGCAGTTCAGCCGGGACAGCGAGCGTTGAGCAGTACTTC